This TCR beta chain comes out of a study of breast tumors, draining lymph nodes, adjacent tissues. Study-level points and caveats: Compared with basal-like, luminal-like tumors shared significantly more repertoire with nontumor tissue. Compared with lymph nodes, tumors were less diverse; compared with nontumor tissue, more. That most tumor T cells come from lymph nodes remained unproven.

TCRdb used MiXCR to reprocess the multiplex PCR reads, holding one entry per CDR3 protein. The sample lists tens of thousands of distinct CDR3 sequences, roughly 30% occurring once. Axillary draining lymph nodes of breast cancer patients supplied the node samples. To note about this clonotype: Its target is not known.

The CDR3 extends over 16 amino acids. V was cut by 6 bases and J by 0 bases, with 15 bases left in between. Germline V gives CDR1 GTSNPN, CDR2 SVGIG (reference sequence). The chain links TRBV30 to TRBJ2-6; D is tentatively TRBD1 or TRBD2 (6 bases each). This receptor was taken from a female donor with breast cancer. Some clones in this sample may be carry-over from other donors' samples. The sample consisted of axillary lymph node tissue. The CDR3: CACTRGVGSGANVLTF. The CDR3 DNA reads TGTGCCTGCACGAGGGGGGTTGGCTCTGGGGCCAACGTCCTGACTTTC.